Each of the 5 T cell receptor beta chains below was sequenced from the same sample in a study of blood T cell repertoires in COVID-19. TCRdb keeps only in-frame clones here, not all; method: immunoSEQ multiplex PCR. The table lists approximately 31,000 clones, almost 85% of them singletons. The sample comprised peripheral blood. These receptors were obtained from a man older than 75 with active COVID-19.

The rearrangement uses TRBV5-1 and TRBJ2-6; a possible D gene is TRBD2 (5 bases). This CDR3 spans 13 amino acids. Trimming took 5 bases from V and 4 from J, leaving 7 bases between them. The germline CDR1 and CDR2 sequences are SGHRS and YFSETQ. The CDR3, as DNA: TGCGCCAGCAGGAGCGGAGGGGCCAACGTCCTGACTTTC. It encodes CASRSGGANVLTF.

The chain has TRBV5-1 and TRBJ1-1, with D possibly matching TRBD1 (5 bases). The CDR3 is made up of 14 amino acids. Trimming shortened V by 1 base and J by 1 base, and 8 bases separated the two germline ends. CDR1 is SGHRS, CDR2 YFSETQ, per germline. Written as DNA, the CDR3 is TGCGCCAGCAGCTTGCCAGGGTCGAACACTGAAGCTTTCTTT. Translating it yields CASSLPGSNTEAFF.

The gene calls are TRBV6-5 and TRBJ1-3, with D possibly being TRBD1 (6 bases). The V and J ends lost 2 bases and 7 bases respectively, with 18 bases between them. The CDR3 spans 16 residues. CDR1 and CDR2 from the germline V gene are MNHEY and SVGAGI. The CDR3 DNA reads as TGTGCCAGCAGTTACCGCAGAACAGGGTCGAGTAACACCATATATTTT. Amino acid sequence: CASSYRRTGSSNTIYF.

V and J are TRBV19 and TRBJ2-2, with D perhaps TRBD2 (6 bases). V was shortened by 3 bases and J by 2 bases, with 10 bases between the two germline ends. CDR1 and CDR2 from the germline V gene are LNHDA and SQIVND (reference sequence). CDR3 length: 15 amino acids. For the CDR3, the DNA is TGTGCCAGTAGTATGGAGGGAATCAACACCGGGGAGCTGTTTTTT. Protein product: CASSMEGINTGELFF.

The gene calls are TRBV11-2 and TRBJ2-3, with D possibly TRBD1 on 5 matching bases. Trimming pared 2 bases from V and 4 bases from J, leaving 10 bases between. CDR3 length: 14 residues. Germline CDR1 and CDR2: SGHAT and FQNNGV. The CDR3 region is CASSLRGDSDTQYF. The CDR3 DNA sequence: TGTGCCAGCAGCTTAAGGGGCGACTCAGATACGCAGTATTTT.